This T cell receptor (beta chain) comes out of a study of shared clonotypes between healthy human individuals. Germline loops: CDR1 SGDLS, CDR2 YYNGEE. This CDR3 spans 15 amino acids. Trimming stripped 4 bases from V and 0 bases from J, with 14 bases between. Profiled with immunoSEQ multiplex PCR; TCRdb holds only in-frame clones, not every one. The sample shows around 2.1 million clones, 85% to 95% of them seen only once. Positive CCR7 selection of CD45RO-negative cells yielded the naive CD8 cells, and terminally differentiated effector memory CD45RA+ cells were excluded. Material for sequencing was naive CD8+ T cells from PBMCs. V and J are TRBV9 and TRBJ2-7; D might be TRBD2 (6 bases). The sequence was obtained from a man between 18 and 29 years old in good health. Some clones in this sample may be carry-over from other donors' samples. The CDR3, as DNA: TGTGCCAGCAGCCAGAGCGGGTTGAGCTCCTACGAGCAGTACTTC. Residues: CASSQSGLSSYEQYF.